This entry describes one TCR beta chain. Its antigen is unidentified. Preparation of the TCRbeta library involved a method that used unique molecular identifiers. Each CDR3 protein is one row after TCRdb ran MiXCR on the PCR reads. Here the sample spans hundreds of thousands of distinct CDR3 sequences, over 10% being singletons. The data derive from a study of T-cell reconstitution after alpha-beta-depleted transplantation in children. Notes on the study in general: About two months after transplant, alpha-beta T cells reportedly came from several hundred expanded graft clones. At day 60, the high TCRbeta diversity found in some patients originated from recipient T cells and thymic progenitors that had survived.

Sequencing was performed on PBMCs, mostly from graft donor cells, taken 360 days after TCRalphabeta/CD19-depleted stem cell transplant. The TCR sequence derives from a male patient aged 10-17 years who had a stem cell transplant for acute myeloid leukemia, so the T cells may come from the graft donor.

CDR3 loop: CASRSGSDFQETQYF. CDR3 DNA sequence: TGTGCCAGCAGATCGGGTTCCGACTTCCAAGAGACCCAGTACTTC. The chain couples TRBV12-3 or TRBV12-4 to TRBJ2-5; D gene ambiguous. The CDR3 consists of 15 residues. V dropped 6 bases and J dropped 1 base, with 15 bases sitting between them.